The T cell receptor beta chain under discussion was sequenced for a study of blood T cell repertoires in COVID-19. Germline lookup yields CDR1 SQVTM and CDR2 ANQGSEA. The CDR3 totals 17 residues. The J segment lost 7 bases and the V segment lost 1 base, leaving 17 bases of the junction unmatched. Here immunoSEQ multiplex PCR was the method, and the copy in TCRdb shows in-frame clones only, minus some. Among 200,000 to 300,000 clones listed, 65% to 90% were seen once. This receptor was obtained from a young man with active or convalescent COVID-19. The genes are TRBV29-1 and TRBJ2-5, with 8 positions matching TRBD2. Material for sequencing was peripheral blood. The CDR3 loop reads CSVEGFSRGDKMRTQYF. The CDR3 nucleotides read TGCAGCGTTGAAGGGTTCTCGCGGGGGGACAAGATGAGGACCCAGTACTTC.